What follows are 28 T cell receptor beta chains derived from one specimen sequenced in a study of cytomegalovirus exposure and HLA in healthy donors. The PCR employed 60 Vbeta primers together with 13 Jbeta primers. Sequencing used immunoSEQ multiplex PCR; TCRdb keeps in-frame clones, though not all of them. Of under 200,000 clones listed, 75% to 90% are singletons. Sequencing input: PBMCs. These receptors came from a male donor in good health and CMV-seronegative.

V is TRBV4-3 and J is TRBJ1-1; TRBD1 aligns across 7 bases. CDR3 length: 15 residues. The junction had 3 bases not matched to a gene; V was cut back by 1 base and J by 1 base. Germline V gene sequence: CDR1 LGHNA, CDR2 YSLEER. The CDR3 DNA sequence: TGCGCCAGCAGCCAAGGACAGGGAAGGAACACTGAAGCTTTCTTT. This codes for CASSQGQGRNTEAFF.

The chain joins TRBV30 to TRBJ1-5; D unclear. Germline V gives CDR1 GTSNPN, CDR2 SVGIG (reference sequence). The CDR3 runs to 13 residues. V lost 1 base and J lost 9, with 13 bases in between. The CDR3 reads CAWSATERGPQHF. The DNA of the CDR3 is TGTGCCTGGAGTGCGACGGAACGGGGGCCCCAGCATTTT.

As regards this clone: Other nucleotide sequences in the sample specify the same CDR3. The chain carries TRBV11-2 and TRBJ1-5, with D hard to call. Germline CDR1 and CDR2: SGHAT and FQNNGV. The CDR3 sequence is 13 residues long. Trimming took off 0 bases at V and 5 bases at J, with 5 bases between the two ends. The CDR3 region has the DNA TGTGCCAGCAGCTTAGATCGGGATCAGCCCCAGCATTTT. Amino acid sequence: CASSLDRDQPQHF.

The chain employs TRBV5-1 and TRBJ1-1; D unresolved. This CDR3 spans 14 amino acids. With 0 bases removed from V and 3 bases from J, the gap between germline ends came to 9 bases. From germline, CDR1 is SGHRS and CDR2 YFSETQ. The CDR3 reads CASSLAGVDTEAFF. The CDR3 DNA sequence: TGCGCCAGCAGCTTGGCCGGGGTGGACACTGAAGCTTTCTTT.

V is TRBV29-1 and J is TRBJ2-5; TRBD2 aligns across 10 bases. Germline loops: CDR1 SQVTM, CDR2 ANQGSEA. The CDR3 covers 14 residues. The trim removed 2 bases at V and 5 bases at J, leaving 5 bases unmatched. The CDR3 bases are TGCAGCGTTGAACTAGCGGGGGCCCGGGAGACCCAGTACTTC. This gives the protein CSVELAGARETQYF.

This chain links TRBV11-2 with TRBJ1-1; no clear D. CDR1 is SGHAT, CDR2 FQNNGV, per germline. Trimming removed 3 bases at V and 1 base at J, with 12 bases between. This CDR3 has 15 amino acids. CDR3 region: CASSFGVGRNTEAFF. CDR3 coding DNA: TGTGCCAGCAGCTTCGGGGTGGGGAGGAACACTGAAGCTTTCTTT.

The V call is TRBV6-5, the J call TRBJ1-6; 8 positions agree with TRBD1. Germline V gene sequence: CDR1 MNHEY, CDR2 SVGAGI. This CDR3 contains 15 residues. Trimming at V came to 6 bases and at J to 6 bases, leaving 7 bases not matched to a gene. CDR3 sequence: CASRADRGGNSPLHF. The CDR3 DNA follows: TGTGCCAGCAGGGCTGACAGGGGAGGTAATTCACCCCTCCACTTT.

The chain links TRBV6-4 to TRBJ2-3, with 8 bases matching TRBD1. Trimming took 6 bases from V and 2 from J; bases not matched to a gene: 4. From germline, CDR1 is MRHNA and CDR2 SNTAGT. CDR3 size: 14 residues. The CDR3: CASSPQGDTDTQYF. The CDR3 coding sequence is TGTGCCAGCAGCCCACAGGGGGACACAGATACGCAGTATTTT.

CDR3 amino acids: CASSSPGPQHF. The CDR3 DNA follows: TGTGCCAGCAGCTCCCCGGGGCCCCAGCATTTT. The chain couples TRBV7-2 to TRBJ1-5; D gene unclear. Germline V gene sequence: CDR1 SGHTA, CDR2 FQGNSA. Trimming removed 4 bases at V and 9 bases at J, with 7 bases between. The CDR3 loop spans 11 amino acids.

This clone was seen a handful of times. The rearrangement uses TRBV6-4 and TRBJ1-5, with D perhaps TRBD1 (5 bases). The V and J ends lost 7 bases and 6 bases respectively, with 22 bases between them. In germline, CDR1 is MRHNA, CDR2 SNTAGT. This CDR3 is built from 16 residues. The CDR3 loop is CASTGPGEVGAQPQHF. The CDR3 DNA reads TGTGCCAGCACCGGACCGGGGGAGGTTGGTGCTCAGCCCCAGCATTTT.

The chain has TRBV5-1 and TRBJ2-5, with D possibly being TRBD1 (5 bases). The J call may be faulty, since TRBJ2-7 better matches the DNA end. This CDR3 region has 13 residues. From germline, CDR1 is SGHRS and CDR2 YFSETQ. In nucleotides, the CDR3 is TGCGCCAGCAGCTTCGGACAAGCCTACGAGCAGTACTTC. Encoded protein: CASSFGQAYEQYF.

The rearrangement links TRBV5-1 to TRBJ1-1; D uncertain. V gave up 2 bases and J gave up 1 base, with 9 bases separating them. Germline CDR1 reads SGHRS; CDR2 reads YFSETQ. The CDR3 runs to 14 residues. The CDR3 sequence is CASSFDAGNTEAFF. The CDR3 nucleotides read TGCGCCAGCAGCTTCGACGCAGGGAACACTGAAGCTTTCTTT.

This chain joins TRBV7-6 and TRBJ1-4, with 7 positions matching TRBD1. The CDR3 contains 15 residues. The germline V gene has CDR1 SGHVS and CDR2 FNYEAQ. The V and J ends lost 1 base and 7 bases, in that order; junction bases with no gene match: 6. DNA of the CDR3: TGTGCCAGCAGCTTAGGACAGGGTCAGGGTGAAAAACTGTTTTTT. Protein product: CASSLGQGQGEKLFF.

DNA of the CDR3: TGCAGCGTCTGGGACAGGGGGGGCGAAAAACTGTTTTTT. Residues: CSVWDRGGEKLFF. The V and J genes are TRBV29-1 and TRBJ1-4; TRBD1 matches 11 bases. The CDR3 spans 13 residues. Germline lookup yields CDR1 SQVTM and CDR2 ANQGSEA. Trimming took 6 bases from V and 8 from J; bases not matched to a gene: 5.

In its sample, this clone was seen a few times. The chain employs TRBV7-8 and TRBJ2-2; 9 nucleotides line up with TRBD2. Per the germline V gene, CDR1 is SGHVS and CDR2 is FQNEAQ. The V gene end was trimmed by 0 bases and the J gene end by 6 bases; junction bases not matched to a gene: 11. The CDR3 contains 18 residues. The CDR3: CASSLAGLAGGKAGELFF. The CDR3 DNA is TGTGCCAGCAGCTTAGCGGGCCTGGCGGGGGGGAAGGCCGGGGAGCTGTTTTTT. Based on the CDR3 plus reference TRBV7-8 and TRBJ2-2, the full variable domain is GAGVSQSPRYKVAKRGQDVALRCDPISGHVSLFWYQQALGQGPEFLTYFQNEAQLDKSGLPSDRFFAERPEGSVSTLKIQRTQQEDSAVYLCASSLAGLAGGKAGELFFGEGSRLTVL.

The sample holds one count of this clone. The rearrangement uses TRBV29-1 and TRBJ2-4; 8 nucleotides line up with TRBD1. The CDR3 length is 12 residues. V trimming: 7 bases; J trimming: 4 bases; junction bases outside the gene matches: 3. CDR1 SQVTM and CDR2 ANQGSEA come from the germline V gene. The DNA of the CDR3 is TGCAGCGCACGGACAGGGAAAAACATTCAGTACTTC. Its translation is CSARTGKNIQYF.

This clone was seen a handful of times. CDR3 residues: CASTTRRTGVSYEQYF. The CDR3 DNA follows: TGTGCCAGCACCACCAGACGGACAGGGGTCTCCTACGAGCAGTACTTC. The V call is TRBV5-8, the J call TRBJ2-7, with TRBD1 matching 9 bases. The germline V gene encodes CDR1 SGHTS and CDR2 YDEGEE. V was pared by 6 bases and J by 0 bases, with 10 bases of the junction left unmatched. The CDR3 contains 16 residues.

This chain links TRBV1 with TRBJ1-5. TRBV1 is an annotated pseudogene. The CDR3 runs to 12 residues. The chain's CDR3 is CTSSRGKGPQHF. Here the CDR3 DNA reads TGCACCAGCAGCCGAGGGAAGGGTCCCCAGCATTTT.

The V call is TRBV11-1, the J call TRBJ1-1, with 8 nucleotides matching TRBD1. The CDR3 totals 15 residues. V was clipped by 4 bases and J by 0 bases; unmatched bases: 4. Looked up from germline, CDR1 is SGHAT and CDR2 is FQDESV (reference sequence). This chain's CDR3 is CASSSGQVMNTEAFF. CDR3 bases: TGTGCCAGCAGCTCGGGACAGGTAATGAACACTGAAGCTTTCTTT. The complete variable domain, with remaining parts taken from reference TRBV11-1 and TRBJ1-1, reads EAEVAQSPRYKITEKSQAVAFWCDPISGHATLYWYRQILGQGPELLVQFQDESVVDDSQLPKDRFSAERLKGVDSTLKIQPAELGDSAMYLCASSSGQVMNTEAFFGQGTRLTVV.

The chain has TRBV18 and TRBJ1-4; D is possibly TRBD1 (5 bases). The germline V and J ends were trimmed by 3 bases and 4 bases, with 6 bases remaining between them. From germline, CDR1 is KGHSH and CDR2 LQKENI. The CDR3 sequence is 13 residues long. For the CDR3, the DNA is TGTGCCAGCTCACCGACAGATAATGAAAAACTGTTTTTT. Translation gives CASSPTDNEKLFF. Full variable domain (rest looked up from reference TRBV18 and TRBJ1-4): NAGVMQNPRHLVRRRGQEARLRCSPMKGHSHVYWYRQLPEEGLKFMVYLQKENIIDESGMPKERFSAEFPKEGPSILRIQQVVRGDSAAYFCASSPTDNEKLFFGSGTQLSVL.

The chain combines TRBV4-1 with TRBJ2-1; D unclear. The CDR3 sequence is 14 residues long. Germline-derived CDR1 and CDR2 are MGHRA and YSYEKL. The V end was cut by 1 base, the J end by 9 bases, with 13 bases between. This CDR3 reads CASSQVSGGFEQFF. The CDR3 coding sequence is TGCGCCAGCAGCCAAGTCTCAGGTGGTTTTGAGCAGTTCTTC.

The chain carries TRBV10-2 and TRBJ2-5, with 9 bases lining up with TRBD2. CDR3 size: 15 residues. V was clipped by 7 bases and J by 2 bases; unmatched bases: 8. Germline V gives CDR1 WSHSY, CDR2 SAAADI. The CDR3 nucleotides read TGCGCCAGCATAGGGGCGGGGGGGGATCAAGAGACCCAGTACTTC. It encodes CASIGAGGDQETQYF.

This chain connects TRBV27 to TRBJ2-1; 9 bases map to TRBD1. In germline, CDR1 is MNHEY, CDR2 SMNVEV (reference sequence). V shed 5 bases, J shed 7 bases, and the junction held 3 bases outside the gene matches. The length of the CDR3 is 13 residues. The CDR3 DNA reads as TGTGCCAGCAGTCTCGGACAGGGGAATGAGCAGTTCTTC. Amino acid sequence: CASSLGQGNEQFF.

The V call is TRBV2, the J call TRBJ2-1, with D perhaps TRBD1 (6 bases). Germline loops: CDR1 SNHLY, CDR2 FYNNEI. Trimming shortened V by 6 bases and J by 1 base, and 19 bases separated the two germline ends. CDR3 length: 17 amino acids. CDR3 nucleotide sequence: TGTGCCAGCAGATACTTACCGGGACAAGGGTCCTACAATGAGCAGTTCTTC. Translating gives CASRYLPGQGSYNEQFF. Filled out from reference TRBV2 and TRBJ2-1, the complete variable domain reads EPEVTQTPSHQVTQMGQEVILRCVPISNHLYFYWYRQILGQKVEFLVSFYNNEISEKSEIFDDQFSVERPDGSNFTLKIRSTKLEDSAMYFCASRYLPGQGSYNEQFFGPGTRLTVL.

In this sample, this clone turned up once. The V gene is TRBV10-2, the J gene TRBJ2-2; tentatively, D is TRBD2 (6 bases). Deletions cut 3 bases from V and 3 bases from J, with 14 bases between. The V gene's germline CDR1 is WSHSY and CDR2 SAAADI. The CDR3 covers 16 residues. The CDR3 loop is CASSDGGVGDTGELFF. As DNA, the CDR3 is TGCGCCAGCAGTGACGGCGGGGTTGGGGACACCGGGGAGCTGTTTTTT.

The gene calls are TRBV6-1 and TRBJ1-6; a possible D gene is TRBD1 (6 bases). CDR1 is MNHNS, CDR2 SASEGT, per germline. This CDR3 region has 15 residues. Trimming removed 7 bases from V and 6 bases from J, with 16 bases in between. The CDR3 is CASTPGQFFNSPLHF. The CDR3 DNA follows: TGTGCCAGCACCCCTGGACAGTTTTTTAATTCACCCCTCCACTTT.

Concerning this clone itself: The same CDR3 is also encoded by other DNA sequences in this sample. The chain is built from TRBV19 and TRBJ2-2, with a weak D call TRBD1 (5 bases). V shed 3 bases and J shed 6 bases, with 26 bases lying between them. The CDR3 length is 19 residues. The germline CDR1 and CDR2 sequences are LNHDA and SQIVND (reference sequence). In DNA form, the CDR3 reads TGTGCCAGTAGTATTCAGTCAGGGTGGGATTGGGGCTGGCCCGGGGAGCTGTTTTTT. Protein: CASSIQSGWDWGWPGELFF.

The chain carries TRBV5-1 and TRBJ2-5; D remains unclear. Germline CDR1 reads SGHRS; CDR2 reads YFSETQ. The CDR3 has 16 amino acids. The germline V and J ends were trimmed by 0 bases and 3 bases, with 15 bases remaining between them. As DNA, the CDR3 is TGCGCCAGCAGCTTGGGAGTGGGCCGGAAAGAAGAGACCCAGTACTTC. Its translation: CASSLGVGRKEETQYF.